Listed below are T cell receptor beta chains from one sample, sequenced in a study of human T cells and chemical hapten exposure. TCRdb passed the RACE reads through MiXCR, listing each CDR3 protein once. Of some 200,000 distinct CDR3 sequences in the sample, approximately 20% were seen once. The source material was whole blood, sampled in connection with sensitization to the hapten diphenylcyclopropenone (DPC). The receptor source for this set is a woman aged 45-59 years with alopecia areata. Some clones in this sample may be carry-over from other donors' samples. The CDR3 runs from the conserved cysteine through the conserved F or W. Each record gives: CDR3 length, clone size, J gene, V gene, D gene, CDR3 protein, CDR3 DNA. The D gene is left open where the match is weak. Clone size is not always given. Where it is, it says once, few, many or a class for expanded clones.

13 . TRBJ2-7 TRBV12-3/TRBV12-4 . CASTEDISYEQYF TGTGCCAGCACCGAAGACATCTCCTACGAGCAGTACTTC
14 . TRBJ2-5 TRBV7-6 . CASSLGTEGQTQYF TGTGCCAGCAGCTTGGGAACAGAGGGCCAGACCCAGTACTTC
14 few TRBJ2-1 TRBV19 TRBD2 CASSPGLAYNEQFF TGTGCCAGTAGTCCAGGACTAGCCTACAATGAGCAGTTCTTC
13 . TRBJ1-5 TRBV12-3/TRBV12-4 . CASSFKGNQPQHF TGTGCCAGCAGTTTCAAGGGCAATCAGCCCCAGCATTTT
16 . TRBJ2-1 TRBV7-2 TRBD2 CASSLAGTRGGNEQFF TGTGCCAGCAGCTTAGCCGGGACTAGAGGAGGGAATGAGCAGTTCTTC
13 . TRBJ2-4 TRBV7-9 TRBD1 CASSSLTGGIQYF TGTGCCAGCAGCTCTTTGACAGGGGGTATTCAGTACTTC
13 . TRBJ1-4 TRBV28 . CASSAFNTEKLFF TGTGCCAGCAGCGCCTTCAACACCGAAAAACTGTTTTTT
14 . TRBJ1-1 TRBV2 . CASRARTEYTEAFF TGTGCCAGCAGGGCTCGGACGGAATACACTGAAGCTTTCTTT
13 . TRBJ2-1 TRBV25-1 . CASSDSRTPEQFF TGTGCCAGCAGTGACAGCAGGACACCCGAGCAGTTCTTC
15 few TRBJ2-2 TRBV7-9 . CASSLSGMTTGELFF TGTGCCAGCAGCCTCTCCGGGATGACGACCGGGGAGCTGTTTTTT
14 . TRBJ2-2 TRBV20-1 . CSASVGRATGELFF TGCAGTGCTAGTGTAGGGCGGGCCACCGGGGAGCTGTTTTTT
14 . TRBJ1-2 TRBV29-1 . CSVELGPGLGGYTF TGCAGCGTTGAACTCGGACCGGGCCTAGGAGGCTACACCTTC
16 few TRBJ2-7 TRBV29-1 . CSVGGFEGGSNYEQYF TGCAGCGTTGGAGGGTTTGAGGGCGGCTCCAACTACGAGCAGTACTTC